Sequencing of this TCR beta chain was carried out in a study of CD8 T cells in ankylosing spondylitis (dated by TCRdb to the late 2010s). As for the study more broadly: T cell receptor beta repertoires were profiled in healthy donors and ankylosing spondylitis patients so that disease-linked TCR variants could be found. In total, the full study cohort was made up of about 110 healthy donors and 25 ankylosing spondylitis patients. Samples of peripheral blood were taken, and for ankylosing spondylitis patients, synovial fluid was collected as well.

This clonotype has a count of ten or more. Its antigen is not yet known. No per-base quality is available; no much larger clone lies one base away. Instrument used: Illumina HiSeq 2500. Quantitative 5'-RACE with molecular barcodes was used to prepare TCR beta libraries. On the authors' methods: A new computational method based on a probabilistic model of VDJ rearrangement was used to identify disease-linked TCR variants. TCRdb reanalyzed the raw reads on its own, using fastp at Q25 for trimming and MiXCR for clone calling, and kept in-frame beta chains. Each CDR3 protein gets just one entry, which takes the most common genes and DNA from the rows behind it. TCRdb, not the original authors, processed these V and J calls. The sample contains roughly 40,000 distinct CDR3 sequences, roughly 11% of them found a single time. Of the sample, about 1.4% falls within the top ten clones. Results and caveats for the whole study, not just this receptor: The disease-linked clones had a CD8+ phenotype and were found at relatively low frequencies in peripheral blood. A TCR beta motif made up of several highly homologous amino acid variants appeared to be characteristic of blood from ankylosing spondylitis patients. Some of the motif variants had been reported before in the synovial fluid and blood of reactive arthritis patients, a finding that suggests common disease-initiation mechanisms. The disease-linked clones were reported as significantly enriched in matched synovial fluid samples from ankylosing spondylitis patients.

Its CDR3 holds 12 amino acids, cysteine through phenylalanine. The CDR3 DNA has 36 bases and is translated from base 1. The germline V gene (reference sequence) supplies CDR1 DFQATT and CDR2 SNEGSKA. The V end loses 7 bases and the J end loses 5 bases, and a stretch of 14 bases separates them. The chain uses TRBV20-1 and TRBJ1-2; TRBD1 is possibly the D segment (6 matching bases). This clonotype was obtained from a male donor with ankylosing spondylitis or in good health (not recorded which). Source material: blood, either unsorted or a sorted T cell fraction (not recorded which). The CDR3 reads CSGRDTAYGYTF. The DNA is TGCAGTGGCAGGGACACGGCTTATGGCTACACCTTC.